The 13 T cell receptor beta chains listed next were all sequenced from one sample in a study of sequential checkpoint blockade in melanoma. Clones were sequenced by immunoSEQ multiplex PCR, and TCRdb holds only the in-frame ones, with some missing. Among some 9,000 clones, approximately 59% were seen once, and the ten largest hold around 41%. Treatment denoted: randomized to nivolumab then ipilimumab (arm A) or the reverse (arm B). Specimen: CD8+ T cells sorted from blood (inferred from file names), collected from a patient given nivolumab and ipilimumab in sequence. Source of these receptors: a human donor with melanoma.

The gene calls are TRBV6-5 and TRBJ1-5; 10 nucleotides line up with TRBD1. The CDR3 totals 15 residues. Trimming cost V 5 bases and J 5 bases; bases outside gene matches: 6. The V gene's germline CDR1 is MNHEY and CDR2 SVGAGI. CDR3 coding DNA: TGTGCCAGCAGTCCTGGACAGGGGGTTTATCAGCCCCAGCATTTT. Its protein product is CASSPGQGVYQPQHF.

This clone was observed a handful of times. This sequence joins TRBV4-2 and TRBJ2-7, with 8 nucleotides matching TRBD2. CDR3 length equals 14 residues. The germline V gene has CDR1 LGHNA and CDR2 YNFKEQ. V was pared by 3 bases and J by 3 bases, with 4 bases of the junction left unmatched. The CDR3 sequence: CASSQLAGNYEQYF. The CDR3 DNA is TGTGCCAGCAGCCAGTTAGCGGGGAACTACGAGCAGTACTTC.

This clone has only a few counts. The CDR3: CASSVAGVGELFF. CDR3 DNA: TGTGCCAGCAGCGTAGCGGGGGTCGGGGAGCTGTTTTTT. The chain recombines TRBV9 with TRBJ2-2; D may be TRBD2 (6 bases). This CDR3 contains 13 residues. Trimming took off 0 bases at V and 7 bases at J, with 7 bases between the two ends. In germline, CDR1 is SGDLS, CDR2 YYNGEE. The complete variable domain, with remaining parts taken from reference TRBV9 and TRBJ2-2, reads DSGVTQTPKHLITATGQRVTLRCSPRSGDLSVYWYQQSLDQGLQFLIQYYNGEERAKGNILERFSAQQFPDLHSELNLSSLELGDSALYFCASSVAGVGELFFGEGSRLTVL.

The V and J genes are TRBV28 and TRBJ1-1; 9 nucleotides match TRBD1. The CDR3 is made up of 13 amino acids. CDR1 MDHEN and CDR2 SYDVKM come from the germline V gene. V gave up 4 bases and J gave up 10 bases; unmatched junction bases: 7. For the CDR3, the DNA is TGTGCCAGCAGTTACGGGACAGGGTCAGCAGCTTTCTTT. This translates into CASSYGTGSAAFF. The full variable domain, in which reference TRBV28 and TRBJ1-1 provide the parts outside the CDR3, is DVKVTQSSRYLVKRTGEKVFLECVQDMDHENMFWYRQDPGLGLRLIYFSYDVKMKEKGDIPEGYSVSREKKERFSLILESASTNQTSMYLCASSYGTGSAAFFGQGTRLTVV.

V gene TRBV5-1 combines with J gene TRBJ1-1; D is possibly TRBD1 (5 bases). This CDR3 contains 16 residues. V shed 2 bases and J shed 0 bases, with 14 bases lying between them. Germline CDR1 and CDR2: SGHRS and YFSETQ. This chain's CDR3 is CASSFYRGEMNTEAFF. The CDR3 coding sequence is TGCGCCAGCAGCTTTTATAGGGGTGAAATGAACACTGAAGCTTTCTTT.

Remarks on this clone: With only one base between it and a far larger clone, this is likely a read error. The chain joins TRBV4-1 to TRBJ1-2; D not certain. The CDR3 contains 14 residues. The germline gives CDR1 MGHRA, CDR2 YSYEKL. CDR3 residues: CAGSQDHGSYGYTF. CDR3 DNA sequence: TGCGCCGGCAGCCAAGATCATGGGAGTTATGGCTACACCTTC.

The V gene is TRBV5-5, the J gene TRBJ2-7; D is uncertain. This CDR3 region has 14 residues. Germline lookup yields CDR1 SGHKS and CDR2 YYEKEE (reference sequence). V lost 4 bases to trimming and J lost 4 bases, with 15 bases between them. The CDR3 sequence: CASSPTSRGYEQYF. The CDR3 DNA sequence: TGTGCCAGCAGCCCGACCTCGCGAGGTTACGAGCAGTACTTC.

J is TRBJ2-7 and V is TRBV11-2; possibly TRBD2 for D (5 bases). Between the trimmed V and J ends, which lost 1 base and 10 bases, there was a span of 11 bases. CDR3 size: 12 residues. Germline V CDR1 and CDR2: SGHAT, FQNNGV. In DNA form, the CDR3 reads TGTGCCAGCAGCTTAGTGGCGGGTGGTCAGTACTTC. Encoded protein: CASSLVAGGQYF.

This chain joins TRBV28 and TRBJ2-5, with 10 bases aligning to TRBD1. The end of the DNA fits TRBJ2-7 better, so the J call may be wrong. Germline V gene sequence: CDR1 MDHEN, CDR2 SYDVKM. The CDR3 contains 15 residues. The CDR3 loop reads CASSLGTGASYEQYF. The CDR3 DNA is TGTGCCAGCAGTTTGGGGACAGGGGCTTCCTACGAGCAGTACTTC.

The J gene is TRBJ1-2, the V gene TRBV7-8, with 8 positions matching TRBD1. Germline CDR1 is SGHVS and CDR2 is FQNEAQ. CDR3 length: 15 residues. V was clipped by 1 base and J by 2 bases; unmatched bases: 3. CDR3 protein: CASSLGQGANYGYTF. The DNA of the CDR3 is TGTGCCAGCAGCTTAGGGCAGGGGGCCAACTATGGCTACACCTTC.

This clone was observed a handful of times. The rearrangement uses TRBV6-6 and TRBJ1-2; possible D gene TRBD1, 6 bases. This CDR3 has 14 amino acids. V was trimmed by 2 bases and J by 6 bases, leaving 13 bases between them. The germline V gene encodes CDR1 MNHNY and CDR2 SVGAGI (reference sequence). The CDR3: CASSYGGAGDGYTF. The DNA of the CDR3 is TGTGCCAGCAGTTACGGTGGGGCAGGGGATGGCTACACCTTC.

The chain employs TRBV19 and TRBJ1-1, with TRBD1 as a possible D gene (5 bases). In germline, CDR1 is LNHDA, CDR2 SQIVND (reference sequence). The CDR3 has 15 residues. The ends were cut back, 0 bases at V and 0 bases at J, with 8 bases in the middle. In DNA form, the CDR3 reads TGTGCCAGTAGTATAGATCGACAGATGAACACTGAAGCTTTCTTT. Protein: CASSIDRQMNTEAFF.

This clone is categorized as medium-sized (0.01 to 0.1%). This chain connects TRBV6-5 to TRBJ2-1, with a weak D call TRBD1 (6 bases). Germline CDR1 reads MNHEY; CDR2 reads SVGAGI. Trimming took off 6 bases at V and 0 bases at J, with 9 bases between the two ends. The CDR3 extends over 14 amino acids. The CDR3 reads CASRRGSSYNEQFF. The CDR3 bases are TGTGCCAGCAGGAGGGGGAGCTCCTACAATGAGCAGTTCTTC.